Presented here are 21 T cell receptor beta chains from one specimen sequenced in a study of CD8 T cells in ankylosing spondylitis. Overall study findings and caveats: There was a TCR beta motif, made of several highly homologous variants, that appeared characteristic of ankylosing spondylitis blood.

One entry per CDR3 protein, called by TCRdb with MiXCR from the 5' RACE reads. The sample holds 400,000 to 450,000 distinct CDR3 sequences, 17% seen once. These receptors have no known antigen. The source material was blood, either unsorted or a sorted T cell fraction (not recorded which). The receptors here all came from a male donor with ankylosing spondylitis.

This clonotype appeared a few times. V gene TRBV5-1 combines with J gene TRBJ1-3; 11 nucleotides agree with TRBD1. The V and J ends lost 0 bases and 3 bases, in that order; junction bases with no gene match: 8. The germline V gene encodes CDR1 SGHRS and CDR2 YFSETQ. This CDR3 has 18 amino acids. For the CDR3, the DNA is TGCGCCAGCAGCTTGGTTTCCGGGACAGGGGGACGTGGAAACACCATATATTTT. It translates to CASSLVSGTGGRGNTIYF.

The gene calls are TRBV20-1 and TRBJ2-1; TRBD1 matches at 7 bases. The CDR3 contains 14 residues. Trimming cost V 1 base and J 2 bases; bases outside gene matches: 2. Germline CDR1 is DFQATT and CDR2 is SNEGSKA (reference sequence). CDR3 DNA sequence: TGCAGTGCTAGAGGCCAGGGGGCCTACAATGAGCAGTTCTTC. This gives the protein CSARGQGAYNEQFF.

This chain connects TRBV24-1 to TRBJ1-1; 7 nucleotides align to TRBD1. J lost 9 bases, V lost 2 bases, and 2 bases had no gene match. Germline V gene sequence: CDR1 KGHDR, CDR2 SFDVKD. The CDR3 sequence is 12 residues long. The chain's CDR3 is CATSDSTGQAFF. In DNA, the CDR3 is TGTGCCACCAGTGATTCGACAGGGCAAGCTTTCTTT.

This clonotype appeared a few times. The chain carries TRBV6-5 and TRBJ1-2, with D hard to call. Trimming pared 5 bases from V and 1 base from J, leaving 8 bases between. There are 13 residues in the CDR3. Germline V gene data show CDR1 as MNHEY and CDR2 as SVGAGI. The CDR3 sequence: CASSNQNNYGYTF. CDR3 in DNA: TGTGCCAGCAGTAATCAGAATAACTATGGCTACACCTTC.

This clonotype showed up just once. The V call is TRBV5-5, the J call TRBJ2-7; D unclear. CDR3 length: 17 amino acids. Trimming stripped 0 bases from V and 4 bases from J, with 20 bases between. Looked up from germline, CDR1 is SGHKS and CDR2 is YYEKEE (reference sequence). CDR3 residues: CASSLGGPRKLGYEQYF. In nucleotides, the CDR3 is TGTGCCAGCAGCTTGGGAGGCCCCAGGAAATTGGGGTACGAGCAGTACTTC.

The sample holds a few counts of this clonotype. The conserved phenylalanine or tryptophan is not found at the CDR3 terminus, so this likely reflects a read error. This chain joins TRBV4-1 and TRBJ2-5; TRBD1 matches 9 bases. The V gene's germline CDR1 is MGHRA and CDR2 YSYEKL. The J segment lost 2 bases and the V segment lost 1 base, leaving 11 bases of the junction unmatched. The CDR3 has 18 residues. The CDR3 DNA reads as TGCGCCAGCAGCCAAGTTGTTTGGGGGGGACAGGGACAAGAGACCCAGTACCTC. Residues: CASSQVVWGGQGQETQYL.

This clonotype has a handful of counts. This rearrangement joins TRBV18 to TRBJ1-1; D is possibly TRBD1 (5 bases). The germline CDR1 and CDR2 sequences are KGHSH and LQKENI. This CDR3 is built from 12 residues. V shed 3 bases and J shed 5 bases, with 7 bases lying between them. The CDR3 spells CASSPGETEAFF. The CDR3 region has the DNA TGTGCCAGCTCACCGGGGGAGACTGAAGCTTTCTTT.

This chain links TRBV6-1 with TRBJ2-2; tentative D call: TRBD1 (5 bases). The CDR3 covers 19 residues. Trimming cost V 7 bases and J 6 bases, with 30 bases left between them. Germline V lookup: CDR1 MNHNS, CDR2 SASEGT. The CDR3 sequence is CASIQNGANPGRVAGELFF. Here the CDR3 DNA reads TGTGCCAGCATCCAGAATGGGGCTAACCCCGGCCGGGTGGCCGGGGAGCTGTTTTTT.

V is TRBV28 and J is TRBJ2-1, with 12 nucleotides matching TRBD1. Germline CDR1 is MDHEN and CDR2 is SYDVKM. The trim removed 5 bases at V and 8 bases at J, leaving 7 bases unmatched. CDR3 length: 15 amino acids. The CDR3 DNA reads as TGTGCCAGCAGTGTCGGGACAGGGGGCTTTTATGAGCAGTTCTTC. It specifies CASSVGTGGFYEQFF.

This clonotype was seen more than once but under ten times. The CDR3 DNA follows: TGTGCCAGCTCACCAAACTTCGGGGGAGAAGAGACCCAGTACTTC. Amino acids: CASSPNFGGEETQYF. J is TRBJ2-5 and V is TRBV18, with a possible D match to TRBD2 (6 bases). The CDR3 covers 15 residues. V lost 2 bases, J lost 3 bases, and 13 bases lay in between. Germline CDR1 reads KGHSH; CDR2 reads LQKENI.

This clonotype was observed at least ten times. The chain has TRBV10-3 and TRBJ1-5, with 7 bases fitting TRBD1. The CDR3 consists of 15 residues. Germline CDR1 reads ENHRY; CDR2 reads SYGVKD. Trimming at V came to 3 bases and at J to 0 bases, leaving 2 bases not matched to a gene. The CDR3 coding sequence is TGTGCCATCAGTGACTGGACAGGTAGCAATCAGCCCCAGCATTTT. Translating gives CAISDWTGSNQPQHF.

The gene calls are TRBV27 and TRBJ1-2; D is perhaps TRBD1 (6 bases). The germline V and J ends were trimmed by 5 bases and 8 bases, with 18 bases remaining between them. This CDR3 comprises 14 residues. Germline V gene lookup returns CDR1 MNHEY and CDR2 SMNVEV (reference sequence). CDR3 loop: CASSPGWTAGGYTF. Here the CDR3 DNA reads TGTGCCAGCAGTCCGGGCTGGACAGCCGGGGGCTACACCTTC.

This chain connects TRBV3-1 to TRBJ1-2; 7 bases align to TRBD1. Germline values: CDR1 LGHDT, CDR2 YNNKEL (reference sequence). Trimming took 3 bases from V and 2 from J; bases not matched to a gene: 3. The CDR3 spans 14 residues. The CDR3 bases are TGTGCCAGCAGCCAGAAGGGGGCGAACTATGGCTACACCTTC. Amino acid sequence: CASSQKGANYGYTF. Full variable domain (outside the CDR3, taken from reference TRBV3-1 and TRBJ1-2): DTAVSQTPKYLVTQMGNDKSIKCEQNLGHDTMYWYKQDSKKFLKIMFSYNNKELIINETVPNRFSPKSPDKAHLNLHINSLELGDSAVYFCASSQKGANYGYTFGSGTRLTVV.

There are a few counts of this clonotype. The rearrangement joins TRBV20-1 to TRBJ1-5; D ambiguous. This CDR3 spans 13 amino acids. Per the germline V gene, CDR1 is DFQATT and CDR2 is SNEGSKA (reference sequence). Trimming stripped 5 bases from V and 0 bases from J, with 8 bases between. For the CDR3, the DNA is TGCAGTGCTCCTCTGAATAGCAATCAGCCCCAGCATTTT. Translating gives CSAPLNSNQPQHF.

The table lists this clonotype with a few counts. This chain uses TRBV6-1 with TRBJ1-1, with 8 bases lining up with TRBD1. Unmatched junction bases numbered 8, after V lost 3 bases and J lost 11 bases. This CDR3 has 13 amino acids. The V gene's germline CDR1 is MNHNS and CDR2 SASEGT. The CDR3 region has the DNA TGTGCCAGCAGTGAGATAGGACAGGGCGGGGCTTTCTTT. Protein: CASSEIGQGGAFF.

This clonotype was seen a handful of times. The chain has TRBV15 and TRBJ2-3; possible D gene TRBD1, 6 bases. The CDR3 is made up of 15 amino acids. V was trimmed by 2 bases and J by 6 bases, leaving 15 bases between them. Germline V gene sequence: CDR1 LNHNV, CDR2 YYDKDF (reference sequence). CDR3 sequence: CATSRLTTGLDTQYF. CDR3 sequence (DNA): TGTGCCACCAGCAGACTAACCACAGGGCTCGATACGCAGTATTTT.

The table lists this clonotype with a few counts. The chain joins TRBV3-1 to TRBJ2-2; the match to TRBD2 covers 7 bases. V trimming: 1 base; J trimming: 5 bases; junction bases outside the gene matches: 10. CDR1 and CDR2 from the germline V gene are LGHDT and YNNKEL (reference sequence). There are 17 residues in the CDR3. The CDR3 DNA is TGTGCCAGCAGCCAAGGAAGCGGGGCCGGGGGTACCGGGGAGCTGTTTTTT. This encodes CASSQGSGAGGTGELFF.

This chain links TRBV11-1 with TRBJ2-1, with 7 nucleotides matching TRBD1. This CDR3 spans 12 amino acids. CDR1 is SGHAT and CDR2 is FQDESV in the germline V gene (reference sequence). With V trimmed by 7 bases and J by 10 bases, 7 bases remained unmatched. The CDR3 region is CASTQQGREQFF. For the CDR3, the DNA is TGTGCCAGCACACAACAGGGGCGGGAGCAGTTCTTC.

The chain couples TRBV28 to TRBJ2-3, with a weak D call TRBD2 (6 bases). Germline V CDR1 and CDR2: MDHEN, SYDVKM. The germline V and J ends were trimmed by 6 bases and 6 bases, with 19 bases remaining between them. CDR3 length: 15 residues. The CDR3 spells CASRPPSPGDDTQYF. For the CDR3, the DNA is TGTGCCAGCAGGCCCCCTTCTCCGGGAGACGATACGCAGTATTTT.

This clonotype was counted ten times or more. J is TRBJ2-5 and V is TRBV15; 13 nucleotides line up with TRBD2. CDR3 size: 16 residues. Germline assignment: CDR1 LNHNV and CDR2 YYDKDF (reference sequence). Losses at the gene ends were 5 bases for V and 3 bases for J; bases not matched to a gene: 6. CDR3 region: CATSGLGLAGKETQYF. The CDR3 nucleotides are TGTGCCACCAGCGGATTGGGACTAGCGGGAAAAGAGACCCAGTACTTC.

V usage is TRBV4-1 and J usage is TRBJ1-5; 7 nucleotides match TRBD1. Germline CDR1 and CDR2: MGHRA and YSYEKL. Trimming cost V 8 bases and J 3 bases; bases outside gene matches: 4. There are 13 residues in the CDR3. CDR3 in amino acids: CASDRDPNQPQHF. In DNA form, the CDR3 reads TGCGCCAGCGACAGGGATCCCAATCAGCCCCAGCATTTT.